The present TCR beta chain was sequenced within a study of T-cell memory formation after mild COVID-19. Study at large: Across donors, TCR clusters were largely donor specific.

TCR alpha and TCR beta cDNA libraries carrying sample barcodes and UMIs came from 5'RACE with constant-segment primers. MiXCR, run by TCRdb on the 5' RACE reads, gives a single entry per CDR3 protein. The repertoire holds a few hundred thousand distinct CDR3 sequences, about 20% seen once, with 7.5% to 9.5% in the top ten. Trimming pared 6 bases from V and 5 bases from J, leaving 14 bases between. The CDR3 is 15 amino acids. CDR1 is MNHNS and CDR2 is SASEGT in the germline V gene. Whole-study findings and limits: Whether day 37 second-wave clones are SARS-CoV-2-specific was not confirmed.

To note about this clonotype: Antigen specificity is unknown.

The rearrangement joins TRBV6-1 to TRBJ1-6; D perhaps matches TRBD1 (5 bases). Material for sequencing was PBMCs or a T cell subset sorted from them (not recorded which). The receptor was derived from an adult woman who had mild COVID-19 (a few samples of this study predate the infection). Cell type and time point are not known. The CDR3 DNA reads TGTGCCAGCAGCGTGTGGGGGGTCGATAATTCACCCCTCCACTTT. The encoded protein is CASSVWGVDNSPLHF.